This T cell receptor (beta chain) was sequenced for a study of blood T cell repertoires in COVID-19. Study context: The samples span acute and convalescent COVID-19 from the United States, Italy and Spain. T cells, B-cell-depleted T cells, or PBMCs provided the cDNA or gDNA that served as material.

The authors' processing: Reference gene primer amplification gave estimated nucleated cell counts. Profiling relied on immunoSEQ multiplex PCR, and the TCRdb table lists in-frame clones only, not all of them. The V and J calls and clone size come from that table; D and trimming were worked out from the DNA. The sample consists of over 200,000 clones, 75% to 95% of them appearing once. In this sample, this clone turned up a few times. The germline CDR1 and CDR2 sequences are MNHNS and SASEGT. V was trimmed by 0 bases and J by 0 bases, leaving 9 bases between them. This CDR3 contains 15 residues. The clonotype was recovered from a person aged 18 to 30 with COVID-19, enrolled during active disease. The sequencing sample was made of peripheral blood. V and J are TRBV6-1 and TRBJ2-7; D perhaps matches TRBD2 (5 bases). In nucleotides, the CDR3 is TGTGCCAGCAGTGAAGCGAGGAGGAGCTCCTACGAGCAGTACTTC. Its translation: CASSEARRSSYEQYF.